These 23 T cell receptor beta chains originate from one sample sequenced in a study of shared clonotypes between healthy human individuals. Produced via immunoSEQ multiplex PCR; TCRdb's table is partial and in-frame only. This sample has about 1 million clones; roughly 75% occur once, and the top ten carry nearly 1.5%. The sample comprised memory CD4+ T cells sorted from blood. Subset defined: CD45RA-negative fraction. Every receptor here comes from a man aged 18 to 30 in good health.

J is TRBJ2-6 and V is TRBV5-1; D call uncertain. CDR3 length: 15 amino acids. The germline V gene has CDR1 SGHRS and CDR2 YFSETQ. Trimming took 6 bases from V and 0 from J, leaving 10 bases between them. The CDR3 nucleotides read TGCGCCAGCAAGGCAGCCGTCTCTGGGGCCAACGTCCTGACTTTC. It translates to CASKAAVSGANVLTF.

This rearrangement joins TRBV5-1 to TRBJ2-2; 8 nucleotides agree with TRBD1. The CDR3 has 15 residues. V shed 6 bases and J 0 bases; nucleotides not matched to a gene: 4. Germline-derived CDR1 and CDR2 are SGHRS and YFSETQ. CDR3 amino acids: CASNRGFANTGELFF. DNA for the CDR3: TGCGCCAGCAACAGGGGGTTCGCGAACACCGGGGAGCTGTTTTTT.

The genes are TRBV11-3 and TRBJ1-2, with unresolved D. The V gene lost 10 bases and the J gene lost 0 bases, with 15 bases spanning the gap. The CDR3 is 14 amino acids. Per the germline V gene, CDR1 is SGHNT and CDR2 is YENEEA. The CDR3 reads CAIDGEKANYGYTF. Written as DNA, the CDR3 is TGTGCCATCGACGGGGAAAAAGCTAACTATGGCTACACCTTC.

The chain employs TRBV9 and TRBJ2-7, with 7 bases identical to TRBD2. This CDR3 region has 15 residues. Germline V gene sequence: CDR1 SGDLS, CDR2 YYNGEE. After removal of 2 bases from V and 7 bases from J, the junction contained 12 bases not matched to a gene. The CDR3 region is CASSVPGAGVWEQYF. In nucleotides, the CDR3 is TGTGCCAGCAGCGTTCCTGGGGCGGGGGTTTGGGAGCAGTACTTC. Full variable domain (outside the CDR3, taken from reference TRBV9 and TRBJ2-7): DSGVTQTPKHLITATGQRVTLRCSPRSGDLSVYWYQQSLDQGLQFLIQYYNGEERAKGNILERFSAQQFPDLHSELNLSSLELGDSALYFCASSVPGAGVWEQYFGPGTRLTVT.

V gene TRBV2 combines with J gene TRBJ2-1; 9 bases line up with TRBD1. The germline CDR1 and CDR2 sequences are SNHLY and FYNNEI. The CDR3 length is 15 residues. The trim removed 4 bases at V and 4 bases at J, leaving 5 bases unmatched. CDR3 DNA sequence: TGTGCCAGCAGTGTTGACAGGGGGAGATACAATGAGCAGTTCTTC. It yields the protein CASSVDRGRYNEQFF.

The CDR3 DNA is TGTGCCAGCAGCTCGGGGCCGGCTGAGACCCAGTACTTC. Translating gives CASSSGPAETQYF. The chain carries TRBV7-8 and TRBJ2-5, with D perhaps assigned TRBD1 or TRBD2 (5 bases each). The germline CDR1 and CDR2 sequences are SGHVS and FQNEAQ. The CDR3 is made up of 13 amino acids. Trimming shortened V by 4 bases and J by 5 bases, and 11 bases separated the two germline ends.

The CDR3 reads CASSLYGRDGANVLTF. CDR3 in DNA: TGTGCCAGCAGTTTATATGGGCGTGATGGGGCCAACGTCCTGACTTTC. This sequence joins TRBV6-5 and TRBJ2-6, with D unresolved. The CDR3 has 16 residues. In germline, CDR1 is MNHEY, CDR2 SVGAGI. Trimming left V 4 bases short and J 3 bases short, with 13 bases between.

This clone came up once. As DNA, the CDR3 is TGTGCCAGCAGCCCGGGACAGGGGATTCAGGGGGAGCTGTTTTTT. It codes for CASSPGQGIQGELFF. The V and J genes are TRBV5-4 and TRBJ2-2; TRBD1 aligns across 10 bases. Germline V gene sequence: CDR1 SGHNT, CDR2 YYREEE (reference sequence). V dropped 4 bases and J dropped 8; count of bases not matched to a gene: 8. The CDR3 extends over 15 amino acids.

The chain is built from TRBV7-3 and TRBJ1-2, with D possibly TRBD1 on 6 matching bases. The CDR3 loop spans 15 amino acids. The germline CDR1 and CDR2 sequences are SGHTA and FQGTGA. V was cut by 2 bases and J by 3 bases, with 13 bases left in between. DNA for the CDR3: TGTGCCAGCAGCTTAGTGACAGGAGGGGACTATGGCTACACCTTC. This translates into CASSLVTGGDYGYTF.

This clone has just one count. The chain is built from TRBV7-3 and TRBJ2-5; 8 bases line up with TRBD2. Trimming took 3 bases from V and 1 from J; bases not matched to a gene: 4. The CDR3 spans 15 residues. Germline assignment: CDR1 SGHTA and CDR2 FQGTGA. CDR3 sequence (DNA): TGTGCCAGCAGCTTTACAGCGGGGGCCCAAGAGACCCAGTACTTC. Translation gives CASSFTAGAQETQYF.

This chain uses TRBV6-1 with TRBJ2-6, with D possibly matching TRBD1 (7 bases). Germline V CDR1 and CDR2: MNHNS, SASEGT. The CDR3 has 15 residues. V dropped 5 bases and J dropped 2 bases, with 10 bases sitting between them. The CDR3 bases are TGTGCCAGCAGTTCAGGGGGGACTGGGGCCAACGTCCTGACTTTC. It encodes CASSSGGTGANVLTF.

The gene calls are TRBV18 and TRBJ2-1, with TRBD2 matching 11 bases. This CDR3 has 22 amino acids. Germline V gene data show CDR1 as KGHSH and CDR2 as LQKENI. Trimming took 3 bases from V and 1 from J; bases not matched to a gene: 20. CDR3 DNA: TGTGCCAGCTCACCTTACGACTGGGTGACTAGCGGGACTTACTATTCCTACAATGAGCAGTTCTTC. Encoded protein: CASSPYDWVTSGTYYSYNEQFF.

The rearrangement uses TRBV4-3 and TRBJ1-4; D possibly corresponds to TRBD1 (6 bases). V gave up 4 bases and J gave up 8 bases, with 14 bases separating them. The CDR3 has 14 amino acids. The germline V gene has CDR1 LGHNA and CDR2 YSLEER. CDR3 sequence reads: CASSRAVRGEKLFF. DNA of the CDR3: TGCGCCAGCAGCCGAGCGGTTAGGGGGGAAAAACTGTTTTTT.

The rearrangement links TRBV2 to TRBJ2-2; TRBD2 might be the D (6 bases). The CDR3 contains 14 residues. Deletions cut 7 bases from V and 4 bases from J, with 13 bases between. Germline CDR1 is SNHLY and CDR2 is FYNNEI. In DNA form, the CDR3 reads TGTGCCAGCACGCGGGAAAGCGGCACCGGGGAGCTGTTTTTT. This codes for CASTRESGTGELFF.

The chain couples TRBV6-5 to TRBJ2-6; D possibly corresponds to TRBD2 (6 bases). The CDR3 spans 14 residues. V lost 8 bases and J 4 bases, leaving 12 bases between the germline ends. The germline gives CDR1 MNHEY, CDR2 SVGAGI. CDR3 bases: TGTGCCAGCGTTGCCGCGGGGGGGGCCAACGTCCTGACTTTC. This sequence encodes CASVAAGGANVLTF.

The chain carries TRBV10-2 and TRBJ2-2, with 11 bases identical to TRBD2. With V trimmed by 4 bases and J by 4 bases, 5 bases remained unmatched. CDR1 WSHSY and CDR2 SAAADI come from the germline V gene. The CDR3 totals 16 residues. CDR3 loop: CASSVVAGGSTGELFF. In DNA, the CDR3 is TGCGCCAGCAGTGTGGTAGCGGGAGGGAGCACCGGGGAGCTGTTTTTT.

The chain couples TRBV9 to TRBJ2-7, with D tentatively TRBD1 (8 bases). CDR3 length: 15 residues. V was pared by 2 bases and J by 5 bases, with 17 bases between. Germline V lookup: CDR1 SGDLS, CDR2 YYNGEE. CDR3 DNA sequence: TGTGCCAGCAGCGTGGGACAGGCCCGGGGGGACGAGCAGTACTTC. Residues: CASSVGQARGDEQYF.

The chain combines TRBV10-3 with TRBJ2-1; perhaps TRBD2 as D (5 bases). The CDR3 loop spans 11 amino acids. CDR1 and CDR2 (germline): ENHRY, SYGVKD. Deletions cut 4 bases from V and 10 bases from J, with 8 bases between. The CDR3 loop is CAISVGVEQFF. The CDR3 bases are TGTGCCATCAGTGTGGGAGTAGAGCAGTTCTTC.

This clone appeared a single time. CDR3 residues: CASRKTGGETQYF. CDR3 sequence (DNA): TGTGCCAGCAGGAAGACAGGTGGGGAGACCCAGTACTTC. The V call is TRBV6-5, the J call TRBJ2-5; tentative D call: TRBD1 (6 bases). This CDR3 region has 13 residues. V lost 6 bases and J lost 5, with 13 bases in between. The V gene's germline CDR1 is MNHEY and CDR2 SVGAGI.

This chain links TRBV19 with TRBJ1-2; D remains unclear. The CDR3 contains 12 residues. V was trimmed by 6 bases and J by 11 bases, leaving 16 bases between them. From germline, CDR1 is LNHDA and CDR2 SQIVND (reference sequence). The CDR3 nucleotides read TGTGCCAGTAGAGACCCTCATCCCTTTTACACCTTC. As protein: CASRDPHPFYTF. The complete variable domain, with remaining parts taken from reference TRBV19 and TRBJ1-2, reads DGGITQSPKYLFRKEGQNVTLSCEQNLNHDAMYWYRQDPGQGLRLIYYSQIVNDFQKGDIAEGYSVSREKKESFPLTVTSAQKNPTAFYLCASRDPHPFYTFGSGTRLTVV.

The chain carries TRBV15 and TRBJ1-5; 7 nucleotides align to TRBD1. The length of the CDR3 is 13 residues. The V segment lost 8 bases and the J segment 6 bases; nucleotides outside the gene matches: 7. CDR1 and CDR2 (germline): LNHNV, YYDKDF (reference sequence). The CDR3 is CATAGGAGQPQHF. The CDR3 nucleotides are TGTGCCACCGCAGGGGGGGCGGGTCAGCCCCAGCATTTT.

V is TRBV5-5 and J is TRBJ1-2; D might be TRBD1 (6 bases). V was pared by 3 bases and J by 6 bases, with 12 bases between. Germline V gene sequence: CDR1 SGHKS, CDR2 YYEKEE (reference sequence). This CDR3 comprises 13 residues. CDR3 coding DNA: TGTGCCAGCAGCTCATTCAGGGGCGATGGCTACACCTTC. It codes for CASSSFRGDGYTF. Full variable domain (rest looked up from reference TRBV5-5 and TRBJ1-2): DAGVTQSPTHLIKTRGQQVTLRCSPISGHKSVSWYQQVLGQGPQFIFQYYEKEERGRGNFPDRFSARQFPNYSSELNVNALLLGDSALYLCASSSFRGDGYTFGSGTRLTVV.

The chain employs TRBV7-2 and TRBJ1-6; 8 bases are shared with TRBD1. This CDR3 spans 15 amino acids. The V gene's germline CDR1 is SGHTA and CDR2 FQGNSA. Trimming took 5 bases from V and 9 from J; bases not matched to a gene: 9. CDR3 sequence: CASSPWTGTGSPLHF. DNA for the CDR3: TGTGCCAGCAGCCCCTGGACAGGGACGGGTTCACCCCTCCACTTT.